This TCR beta chain was sequenced in a study of blood T cell repertoires in COVID-19. Profiling relied on immunoSEQ multiplex PCR, and the TCRdb table lists in-frame clones only, not all of them. The table shows some 320,000 clones, with about 92% occurring only once. This TCR was recovered from a man aged 60 to 75 who had recovered from COVID-19. The sequencing sample was made of PBMCs or T cells enriched from blood (not recorded which).

CDR3 nucleotide sequence: TGTGCCAGTAGGGACAGAGGAATCCCTAATTCACCCCTCCACTTT. Translation gives CASRDRGIPNSPLHF. V usage is TRBV6-5 and J usage is TRBJ1-6; TRBD1 matches at 7 bases. V gave up 9 bases and J gave up 6 bases; unmatched junction bases: 11. CDR1 is MNHEY and CDR2 is SVGAGI in the germline V gene. The CDR3 contains 15 residues.